The 4 T cell receptor beta chains below all came from one sample that was sequenced in a study of metastatic and nonmetastatic thyroid tumors. TCRdb reprocessed the PCR reads via MiXCR. The table has fewer than 45,000 clones, around 21% seen once. All patients were treatment-naive before thyroid surgery. The sample comprised blood. All receptors come from a female donor with papillary thyroid cancer or a benign thyroid nodule (not recorded which). Some clones in this sample may be carry-over from other donors' samples.

The gene calls are TRBV7-2 and TRBJ1-1; D unresolved. The CDR3 spans 13 residues. The germline V and J ends were trimmed by 2 bases and 4 bases, with 8 bases remaining between them. Germline V lookup: CDR1 SGHTA, CDR2 FQGNSA. The CDR3 nucleotides are TGTGCCAGCAGCTTACTGCGGACCACTGAAGCTTTCTTT. Translated, it gives CASSLLRTTEAFF.

The table lists this clone with a few counts. Because it lacks the conserved phenylalanine or tryptophan at the end, this CDR3 is likely a read error. The chain employs TRBV6-2 or TRBV6-3 and TRBJ2-7; the D is unclear. The V and J ends lost 6 bases and 2 bases respectively, with 14 bases between them. CDR1 is MNHEY, CDR2 SVGEGT, per germline. CDR3 length: 14 residues. The DNA of the CDR3 is TGTGCCAGCAGCGGATCCGTACTACCCTACGAGCAGTACTCC. Translation gives CASSGSVLPYEQYS.

Regarding this clone: This clone may be a read error of a much larger clone one base away. This chain joins TRBV20-1 and TRBJ2-5; tentative D call: TRBD2 (7 bases). The CDR3 loop spans 15 amino acids. With 2 bases removed from V and 5 bases from J, the gap between germline ends came to 18 bases. Germline values: CDR1 DFQATT, CDR2 SNEGSKA (reference sequence). The DNA for the CDR3 is TGCAGTGCTAGACCCTCCGGGGGGCGTGAGGAGACCCAGTACTTC. Its translation: CSARPSGGREETQYF.

In this sample, this clone turned up many times. The chain carries TRBV2 and TRBJ1-5; TRBD1 might be the D (5 bases). CDR3 size: 14 residues. V shed 8 bases and J shed 3 bases, with 14 bases lying between them. Germline values: CDR1 SNHLY, CDR2 FYNNEI. CDR3 loop: CASADSHYNQPQHF. CDR3 in DNA: TGTGCCAGCGCCGACAGCCATTACAATCAGCCCCAGCATTTT.